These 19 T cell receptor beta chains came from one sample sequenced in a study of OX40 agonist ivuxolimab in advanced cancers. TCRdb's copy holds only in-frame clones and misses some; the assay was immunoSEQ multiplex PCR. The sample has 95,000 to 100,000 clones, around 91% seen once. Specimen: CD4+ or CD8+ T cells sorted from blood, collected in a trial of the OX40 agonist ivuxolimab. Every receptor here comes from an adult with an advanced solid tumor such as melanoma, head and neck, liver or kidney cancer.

The CDR3 spells CASSSRLTDQPQHF. In DNA form, the CDR3 reads TGTGCCAGCAGTTCTCGACTGACAGATCAGCCCCAGCATTTT. The J gene is TRBJ1-5, the V gene TRBV6-6, with TRBD1 as a possible D gene (5 bases). Between the trimmed V and J ends, which lost 4 bases and 5 bases, there was a span of 12 bases. The CDR3 length is 14 residues. In germline, CDR1 is MNHNY, CDR2 SVGAGI (reference sequence).

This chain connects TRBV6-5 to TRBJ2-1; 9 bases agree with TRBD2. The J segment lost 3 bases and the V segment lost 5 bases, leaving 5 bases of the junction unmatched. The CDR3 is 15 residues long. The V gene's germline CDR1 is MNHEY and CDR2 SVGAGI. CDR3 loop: CASSPRTSVYNEQFF. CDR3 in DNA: TGTGCCAGCAGTCCACGGACTAGCGTCTACAATGAGCAGTTCTTC.

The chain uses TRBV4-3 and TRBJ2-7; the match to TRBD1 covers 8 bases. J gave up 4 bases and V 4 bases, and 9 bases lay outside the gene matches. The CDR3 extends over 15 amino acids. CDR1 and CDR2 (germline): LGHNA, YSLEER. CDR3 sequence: CASSLAGQGEYEQYF. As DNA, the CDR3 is TGCGCCAGCAGCCTCGCCGGACAGGGAGAGTACGAGCAGTACTTC.

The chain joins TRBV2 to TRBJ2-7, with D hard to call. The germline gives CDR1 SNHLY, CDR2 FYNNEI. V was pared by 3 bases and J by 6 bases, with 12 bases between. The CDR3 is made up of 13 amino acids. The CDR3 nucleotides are TGTGCCAGCAGTGACGAGCTCGTCTCCGAGCAGTACTTC. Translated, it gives CASSDELVSEQYF.

CDR3: CASSITDRLAEQYF. Here the CDR3 DNA reads TGTGCCAGTAGTATAACGGACCGATTAGCCGAGCAGTACTTC. V and J are TRBV19 and TRBJ2-7, with D unresolved. The length of the CDR3 is 14 residues. The V end was cut by 2 bases, the J end by 6 bases, with 14 bases between. Germline lookup yields CDR1 LNHDA and CDR2 SQIVND (reference sequence).

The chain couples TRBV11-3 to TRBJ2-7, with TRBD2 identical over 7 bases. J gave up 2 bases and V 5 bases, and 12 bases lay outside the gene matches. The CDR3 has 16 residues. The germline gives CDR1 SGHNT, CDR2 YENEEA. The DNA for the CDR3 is TGTGCCAGCAGCCATCAAGCGGGGAAGGGCACCTACGAGCAGTACTTC. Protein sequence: CASSHQAGKGTYEQYF.

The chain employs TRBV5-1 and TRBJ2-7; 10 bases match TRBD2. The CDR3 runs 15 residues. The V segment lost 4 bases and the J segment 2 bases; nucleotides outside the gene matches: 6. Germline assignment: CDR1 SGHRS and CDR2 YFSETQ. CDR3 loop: CASSTLAGETYEQYF. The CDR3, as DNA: TGCGCCAGCAGCACGCTAGCGGGAGAAACCTACGAGCAGTACTTC.

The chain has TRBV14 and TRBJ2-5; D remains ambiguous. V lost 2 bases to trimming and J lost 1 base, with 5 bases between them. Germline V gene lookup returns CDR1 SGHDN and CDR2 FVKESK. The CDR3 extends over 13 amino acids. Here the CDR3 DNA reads TGTGCCAGCAGCCAACGAGCCCAAGAGACCCAGTACTTC. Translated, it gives CASSQRAQETQYF.

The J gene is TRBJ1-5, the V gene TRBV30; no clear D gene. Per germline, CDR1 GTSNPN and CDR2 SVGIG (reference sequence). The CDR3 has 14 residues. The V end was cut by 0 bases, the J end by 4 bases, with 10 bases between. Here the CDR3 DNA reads TGTGCCTGGAGTGTACCGGCAGCAAATCAGCCCCAGCATTTT. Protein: CAWSVPAANQPQHF.

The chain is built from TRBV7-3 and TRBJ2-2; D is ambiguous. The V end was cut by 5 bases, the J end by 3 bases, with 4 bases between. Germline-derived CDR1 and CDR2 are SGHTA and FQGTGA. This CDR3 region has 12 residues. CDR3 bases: TGTGCCAGCAGCCCTCACACCGGGGAGCTGTTTTTT. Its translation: CASSPHTGELFF.

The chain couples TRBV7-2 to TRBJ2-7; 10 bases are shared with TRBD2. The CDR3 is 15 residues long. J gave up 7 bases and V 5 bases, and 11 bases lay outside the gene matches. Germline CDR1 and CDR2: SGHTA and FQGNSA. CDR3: CASSRAGLAGVEQYF. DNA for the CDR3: TGTGCCAGCAGCCGGGCGGGGCTAGCGGGAGTGGAGCAGTACTTC.

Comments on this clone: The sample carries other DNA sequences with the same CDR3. The CDR3 DNA follows: TGTGCCAGCAGTTTGGACAGAGAAGAGACCCAGTACTTC. It translates to CASSLDREETQYF. The chain uses TRBV11-3 and TRBJ2-5, with a weak D call TRBD1 (6 bases). There are 13 residues in the CDR3. Looked up from germline, CDR1 is SGHNT and CDR2 is YENEEA. V was clipped by 6 bases and J by 3 bases, with 11 bases between them.

The DNA for the CDR3 is TGTGCCTGGAGTGTAACAGGGAGCAACGAGCAGTACTTC. The encoded protein is CAWSVTGSNEQYF. The chain combines TRBV30 with TRBJ2-7, with D possibly matching TRBD1 (6 bases). The CDR3 is made up of 13 amino acids. Trimming pared 0 bases from V and 5 bases from J, leaving 11 bases between. From germline, CDR1 is GTSNPN and CDR2 SVGIG (reference sequence).

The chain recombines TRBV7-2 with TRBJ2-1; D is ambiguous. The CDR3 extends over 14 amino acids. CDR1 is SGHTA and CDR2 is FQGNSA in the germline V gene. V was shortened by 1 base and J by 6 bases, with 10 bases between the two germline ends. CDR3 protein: CASSLEVAGNEQFF. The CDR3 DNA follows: TGTGCCAGCAGCTTAGAGGTAGCCGGCAATGAGCAGTTCTTC.

The CDR3 DNA follows: TGTGCCATCAGTGGGACTAGCGGGAAAGCCACAGATACGCAGTATTTT. Protein: CAISGTSGKATDTQYF. The V call is TRBV10-3, the J call TRBJ2-3; 12 bases line up with TRBD2. Germline V lookup: CDR1 ENHRY, CDR2 SYGVKD. The CDR3 consists of 16 residues. The ends lost 4 bases at V and 2 bases at J; junction bases unmatched: 4.

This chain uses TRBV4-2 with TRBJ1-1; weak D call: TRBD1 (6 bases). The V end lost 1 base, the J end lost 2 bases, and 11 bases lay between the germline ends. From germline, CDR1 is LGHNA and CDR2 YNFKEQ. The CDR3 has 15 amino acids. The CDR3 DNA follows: TGTGCCAGCAGCCAAGGGGCAGGGGACAACACTGAAGCTTTCTTT. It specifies CASSQGAGDNTEAFF.

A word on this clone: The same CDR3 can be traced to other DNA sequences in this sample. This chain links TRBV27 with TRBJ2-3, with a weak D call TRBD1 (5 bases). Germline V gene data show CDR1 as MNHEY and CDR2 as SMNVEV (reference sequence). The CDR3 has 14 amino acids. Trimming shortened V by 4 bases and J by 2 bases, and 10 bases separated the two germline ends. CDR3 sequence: CASSWQGFTDTQYF. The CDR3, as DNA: TGTGCCAGCAGTTGGCAGGGATTCACAGATACGCAGTATTTT.

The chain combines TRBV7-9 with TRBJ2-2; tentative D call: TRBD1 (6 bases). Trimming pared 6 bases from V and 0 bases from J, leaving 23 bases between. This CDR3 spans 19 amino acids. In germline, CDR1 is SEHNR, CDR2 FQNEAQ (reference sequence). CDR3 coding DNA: TGTGCCAGCAGGACCCGGCCCCTCTCACAGGGATCGAACACCGGGGAGCTGTTTTTT. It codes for CASRTRPLSQGSNTGELFF. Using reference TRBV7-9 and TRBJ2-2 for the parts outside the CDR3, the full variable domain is DTGVSQNPRHKITKRGQNVTFRCDPISEHNRLYWYRQTLGQGPEFLTYFQNEAQLEKSRLLSDRFSAERPKGSFSTLEIQRTEQGDSAMYLCASRTRPLSQGSNTGELFFGEGSRLTVL.

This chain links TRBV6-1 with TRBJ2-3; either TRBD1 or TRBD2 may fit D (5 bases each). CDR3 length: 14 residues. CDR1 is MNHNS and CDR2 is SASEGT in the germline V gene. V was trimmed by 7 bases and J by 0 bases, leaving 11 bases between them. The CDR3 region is CASTERDSTDTQYF. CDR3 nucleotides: TGTGCCAGCACCGAACGGGACAGCACAGATACGCAGTATTTT.